The 11 T cell receptor beta chains presented below share a single source sample, sequenced in a study of cytomegalovirus exposure and HLA in healthy donors. The PCR used 60 Vbeta and 13 Jbeta primers. TCRdb's copy holds only in-frame clones and misses some; the assay was immunoSEQ multiplex PCR. The sample records roughly 190,000 clones, around 85% being singletons. What was sequenced was PBMCs. Receptors originate from a man in his forties in good health and CMV-seropositive.

This clone occurred a few times. V and J are TRBV7-6 and TRBJ2-5; D might be TRBD2 (5 bases). Trimming removed 2 bases at V and 1 base at J, with 8 bases between. Germline V lookup: CDR1 SGHVS, CDR2 FNYEAQ. The CDR3 contains 14 residues. The CDR3 sequence is CASSLSGIQETQYF. In DNA, the CDR3 is TGTGCCAGCAGCTTATCGGGGATCCAAGAGACCCAGTACTTC.

The chain has TRBV28 and TRBJ1-4, with a possible D match to TRBD1 (5 bases). The CDR3 sequence is 14 residues long. The V end was cut by 6 bases, the J end by 7 bases, with 15 bases between. Per germline, CDR1 MDHEN and CDR2 SYDVKM. The CDR3 coding sequence is TGTGCCAGCAGAAAAGGGGTATACGGTGAAAAACTGTTTTTT. Its translation is CASRKGVYGEKLFF.

This clone was picked up a small number of times. V gene TRBV7-3 combines with J gene TRBJ2-3, with D unclear. The germline CDR1 and CDR2 sequences are SGHTA and FQGTGA. The CDR3 loop spans 13 amino acids. V lost 4 bases, J lost 3 bases, and 8 bases lay in between. CDR3 DNA: TGTGCCAGCAGCTCCTCAGGAACAGATACGCAGTATTTT. This gives the protein CASSSSGTDTQYF.

This clone occurred once. The chain joins TRBV29-1 to TRBJ2-7; 11 bases fit TRBD2. Per the germline V gene, CDR1 is SQVTM and CDR2 is ANQGSEA. There are 14 residues in the CDR3. J gave up 7 bases and V 4 bases, and 9 bases lay outside the gene matches. This CDR3 is CSVVLAGGRGEQYF. CDR3 sequence (DNA): TGCAGCGTTGTTCTAGCGGGGGGCCGGGGGGAGCAGTACTTC.

The V call is TRBV27, the J call TRBJ1-1, with D perhaps matching TRBD1 (5 bases). The germline V gene encodes CDR1 MNHEY and CDR2 SMNVEV (reference sequence). The CDR3 is 13 amino acids. V was pared by 6 bases and J by 4 bases, with 12 bases between. The CDR3 reads CASSLQGGTEAFF. The CDR3 nucleotides read TGTGCCAGCAGCCTTCAGGGTGGCACTGAAGCTTTCTTT.

In the case of this clone: At one end the junction does not follow the germline gene, possibly because of a read error. The chain employs TRBV7-9 and TRBJ2-7, with a tentative D call TRBD2 (6 bases). In germline, CDR1 is SEHNR, CDR2 FQNEAQ (reference sequence). The CDR3 has 14 residues. This CDR3 is CSSSPGLRSYEQYF. The CDR3 nucleotides are TGTTCCAGCAGCCCAGGACTACGCTCCTACGAGCAGTACTTC.

This chain links TRBV7-2 with TRBJ1-5; 7 bases align to TRBD1. CDR1 and CDR2 (germline): SGHTA, FQGNSA. Germline trimming cut 5 bases from V and 9 bases from J; bases unmatched to any gene: 7. This CDR3 has 13 residues. CDR3 DNA: TGTGCCAGCAGCGACCGGGACAGCCTGCCCCAGCATTTT. Its translation: CASSDRDSLPQHF.

Here the CDR3 DNA reads TGTGCAAGTCGCCCACGGACAGGGGCAAGTGAAAAACTGTTTTTT. Translation: CASRPRTGASEKLFF. The chain employs TRBV12-2 and TRBJ1-4; the table's TRBD1 call for D was not verified on the DNA. TRBV12-2 constitutes a pseudogene. The CDR3 loop spans 15 amino acids.

This sequence joins TRBV7-3 and TRBJ2-3; 13 positions agree with TRBD2. The CDR3 runs to 17 residues. CDR1 is SGHTA and CDR2 is FQGTGA in the germline V gene. J was trimmed by 5 bases and V by 3 bases; bases with no gene match: 8. CDR3 residues: CASSLTSGGWIGDTQYF. The CDR3 DNA is TGTGCCAGCAGCTTGACTAGCGGGGGGTGGATCGGAGATACGCAGTATTTT.

This sequence joins TRBV19 and TRBJ2-3; possibly TRBD1 for D (6 bases). CDR3 length: 14 amino acids. Germline V gene sequence: CDR1 LNHDA, CDR2 SQIVND (reference sequence). Trimming took off 1 base at V and 2 bases at J, with 7 bases between the two ends. This chain's CDR3 is CASSIAGDTDTQYF. CDR3 nucleotides: TGTGCCAGTAGTATAGCAGGGGACACAGATACGCAGTATTTT. The full variable domain, rest sourced from reference TRBV19 and TRBJ2-3, is DGGITQSPKYLFRKEGQNVTLSCEQNLNHDAMYWYRQDPGQGLRLIYYSQIVNDFQKGDIAEGYSVSREKKESFPLTVTSAQKNPTAFYLCASSIAGDTDTQYFGPGTRLTVL.

This rearrangement joins TRBV6-5 to TRBJ2-1; 13 nucleotides line up with TRBD2. Germline lookup yields CDR1 MNHEY and CDR2 SVGAGI. V shed 5 bases, J shed 7 bases, and the junction held 2 bases outside the gene matches. This CDR3 region has 14 residues. The CDR3 loop reads CASSKTSGGNEQFF. Here the CDR3 DNA reads TGTGCCAGCAGTAAGACTAGCGGGGGGAATGAGCAGTTCTTC.